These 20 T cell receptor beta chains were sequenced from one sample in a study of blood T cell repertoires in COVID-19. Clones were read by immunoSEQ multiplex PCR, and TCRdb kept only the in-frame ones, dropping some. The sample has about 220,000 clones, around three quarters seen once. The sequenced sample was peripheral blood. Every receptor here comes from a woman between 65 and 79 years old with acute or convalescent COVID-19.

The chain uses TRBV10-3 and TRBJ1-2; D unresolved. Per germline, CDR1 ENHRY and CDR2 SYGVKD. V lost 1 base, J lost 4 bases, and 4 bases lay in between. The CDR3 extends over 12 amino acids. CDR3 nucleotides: TGTGCCATCAGTGAGTTCGGCTATGGCTACACCTTC. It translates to CAISEFGYGYTF.

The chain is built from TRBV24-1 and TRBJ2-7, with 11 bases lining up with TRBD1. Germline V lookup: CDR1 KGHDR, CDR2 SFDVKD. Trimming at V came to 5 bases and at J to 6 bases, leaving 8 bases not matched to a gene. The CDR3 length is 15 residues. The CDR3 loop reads CATSGSGTGGGEQYF. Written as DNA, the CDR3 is TGTGCCACCAGTGGTTCCGGGACAGGGGGGGGCGAGCAGTACTTC.

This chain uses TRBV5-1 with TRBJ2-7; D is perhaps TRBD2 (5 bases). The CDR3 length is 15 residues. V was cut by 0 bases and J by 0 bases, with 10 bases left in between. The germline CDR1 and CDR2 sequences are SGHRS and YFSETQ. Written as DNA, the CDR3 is TGCGCCAGCAGCTTGGGACCCGGGGACTCCTACGAGCAGTACTTC. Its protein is CASSLGPGDSYEQYF.

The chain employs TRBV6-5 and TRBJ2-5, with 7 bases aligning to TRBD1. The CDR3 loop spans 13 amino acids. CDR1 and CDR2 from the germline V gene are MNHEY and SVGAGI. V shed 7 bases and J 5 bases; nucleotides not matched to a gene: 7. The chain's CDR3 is CASIMTGLETQYF. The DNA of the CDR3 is TGTGCCAGCATTATGACAGGGCTTGAGACCCAGTACTTC.

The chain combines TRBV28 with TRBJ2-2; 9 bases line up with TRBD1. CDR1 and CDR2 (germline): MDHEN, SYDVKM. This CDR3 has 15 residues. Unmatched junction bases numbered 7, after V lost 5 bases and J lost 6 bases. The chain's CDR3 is CASSARDRVSGELFF. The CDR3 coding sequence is TGTGCCAGCAGTGCCCGGGACAGGGTATCCGGGGAGCTGTTTTTT.

CDR3 coding DNA: TGCGCCAGCAGTCCAAGCGAAGGAGAGACCCAGTACTTC. Protein sequence: CASSPSEGETQYF. The chain is built from TRBV10-1 and TRBJ2-5, with no clear D. V was trimmed by 5 bases and J by 4 bases, leaving 11 bases between them. This CDR3 is 13 amino acids long. Per germline, CDR1 WNHNN and CDR2 SYGVQD (reference sequence).

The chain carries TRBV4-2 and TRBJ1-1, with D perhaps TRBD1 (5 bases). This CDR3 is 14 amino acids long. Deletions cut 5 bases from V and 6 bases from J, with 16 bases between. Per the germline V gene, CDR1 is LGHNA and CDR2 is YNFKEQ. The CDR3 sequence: CASSAYIGGAEAFF. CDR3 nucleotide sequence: TGTGCCAGCAGCGCGTACATCGGGGGGGCTGAAGCTTTCTTT.

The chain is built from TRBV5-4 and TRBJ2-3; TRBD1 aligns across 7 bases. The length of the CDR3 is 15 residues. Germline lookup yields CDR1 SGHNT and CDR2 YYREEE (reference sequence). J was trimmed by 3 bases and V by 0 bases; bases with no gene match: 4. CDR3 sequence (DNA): TGTGCCAGCAGCTTGGGGGGCAGGGGGACAGATACGCAGTATTTT. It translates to CASSLGGRGTDTQYF.

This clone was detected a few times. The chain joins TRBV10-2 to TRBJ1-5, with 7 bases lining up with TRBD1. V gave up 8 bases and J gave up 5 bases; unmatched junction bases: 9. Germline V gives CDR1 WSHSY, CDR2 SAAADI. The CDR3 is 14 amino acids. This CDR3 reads CASSDRALDQPQHF. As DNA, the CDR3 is TGCGCCAGCTCCGACAGGGCATTGGATCAGCCCCAGCATTTT.

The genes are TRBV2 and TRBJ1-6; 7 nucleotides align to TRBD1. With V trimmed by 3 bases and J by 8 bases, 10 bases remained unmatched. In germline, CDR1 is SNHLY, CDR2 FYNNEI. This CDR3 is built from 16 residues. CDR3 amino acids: CASSEARGLGHSPLHF. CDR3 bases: TGTGCCAGCAGTGAGGCCAGGGGGTTAGGCCATTCACCCCTCCACTTT.

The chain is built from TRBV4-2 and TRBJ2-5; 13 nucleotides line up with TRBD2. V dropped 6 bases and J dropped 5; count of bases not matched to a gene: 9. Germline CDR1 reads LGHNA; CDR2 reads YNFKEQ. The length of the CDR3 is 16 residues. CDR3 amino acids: CASSRTSGGLMETQYF. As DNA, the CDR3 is TGTGCCAGCAGTCGGACTAGCGGGGGCCTCATGGAGACCCAGTACTTC.

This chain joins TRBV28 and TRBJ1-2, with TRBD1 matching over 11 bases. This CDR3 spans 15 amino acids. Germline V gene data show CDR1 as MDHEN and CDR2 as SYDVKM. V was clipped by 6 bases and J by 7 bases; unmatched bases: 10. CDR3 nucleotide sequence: TGTGCCAGCAGCCGCGGACAGGGGGCGTCGGGTGGCTACACCTTC. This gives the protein CASSRGQGASGGYTF.

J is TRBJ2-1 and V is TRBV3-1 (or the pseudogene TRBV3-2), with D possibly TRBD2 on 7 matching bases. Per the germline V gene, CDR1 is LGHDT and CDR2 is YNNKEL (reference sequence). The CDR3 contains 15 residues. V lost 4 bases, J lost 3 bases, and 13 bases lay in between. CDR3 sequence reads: CASSRRGGLYNEQFF. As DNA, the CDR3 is TGTGCCAGCAGCCGGCGCGGGGGCCTCTACAATGAGCAGTTCTTC.

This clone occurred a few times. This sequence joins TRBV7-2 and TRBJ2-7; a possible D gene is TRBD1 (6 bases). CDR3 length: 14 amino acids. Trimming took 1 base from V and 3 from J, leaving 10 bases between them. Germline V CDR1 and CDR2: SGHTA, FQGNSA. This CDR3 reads CASSLEWGRYEQYF. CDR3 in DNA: TGTGCCAGCAGCTTAGAGTGGGGGCGCTACGAGCAGTACTTC.

The CDR3, as DNA: TGTGCCAGCAGCGTAGATGGACTAGCGGGATATTCTACTAGCACAGATACGCAGTATTTT. Protein: CASSVDGLAGYSTSTDTQYF. The V and J genes are TRBV9 and TRBJ2-3, with 12 bases aligning to TRBD2. The CDR3 length is 20 residues. Germline V lookup: CDR1 SGDLS, CDR2 YYNGEE. V lost 0 bases to trimming and J lost 0 bases; unmatched junction nucleotides: 11.

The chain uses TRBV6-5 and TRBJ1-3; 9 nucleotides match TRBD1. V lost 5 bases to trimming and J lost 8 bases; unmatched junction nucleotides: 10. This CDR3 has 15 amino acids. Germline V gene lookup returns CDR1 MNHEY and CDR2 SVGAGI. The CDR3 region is CASSPGTGIMDTIYF. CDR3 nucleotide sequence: TGTGCCAGCAGTCCAGGGACAGGGATTATGGACACCATATATTTT.

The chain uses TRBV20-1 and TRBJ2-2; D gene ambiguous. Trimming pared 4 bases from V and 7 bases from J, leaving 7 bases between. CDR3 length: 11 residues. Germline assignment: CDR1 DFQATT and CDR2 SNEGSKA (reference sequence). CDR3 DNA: TGCAGTGCTATTTCGGGCGGGGAGCTGTTTTTT. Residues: CSAISGGELFF.

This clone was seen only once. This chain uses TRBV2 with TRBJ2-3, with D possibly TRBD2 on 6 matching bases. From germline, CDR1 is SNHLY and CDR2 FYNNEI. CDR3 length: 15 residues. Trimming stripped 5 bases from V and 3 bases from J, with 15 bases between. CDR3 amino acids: CASSPAGRETDTQYF. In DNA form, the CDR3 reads TGTGCCAGCAGTCCGGCAGGGCGGGAAACAGATACGCAGTATTTT.

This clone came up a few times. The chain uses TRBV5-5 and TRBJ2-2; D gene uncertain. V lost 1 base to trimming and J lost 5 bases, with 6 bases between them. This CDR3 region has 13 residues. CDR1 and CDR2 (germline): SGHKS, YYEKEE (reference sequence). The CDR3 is CASSLQETGELFF. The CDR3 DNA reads TGTGCCAGCAGCTTGCAGGAAACCGGGGAGCTGTTTTTT.

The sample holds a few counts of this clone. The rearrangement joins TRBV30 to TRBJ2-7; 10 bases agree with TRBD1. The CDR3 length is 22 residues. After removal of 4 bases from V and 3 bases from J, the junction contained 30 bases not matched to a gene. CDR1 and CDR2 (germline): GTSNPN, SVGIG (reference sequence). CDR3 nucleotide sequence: TGTGCCTGGACCCTCCTCTCCACCGGGACAGGGGTTTCGGTACCCGTTTTCTACGAGCAGTACGTC. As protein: CAWTLLSTGTGVSVPVFYEQYV.